This TCR beta chain was observed in a study of blood T cell repertoires in COVID-19. Study-wide context: Sites in the United States, Italy and Spain provided acute and convalescent COVID-19 samples. Nucleic acid was either cDNA or gDNA, and it came from T cells, B-cell-depleted T cells, or PBMCs.

Authors' data handling: Nucleated cell counts were estimated from reference gene primer amplification. Produced via immunoSEQ multiplex PCR; TCRdb's table is partial and in-frame only. V and J calls and clone size are given by that table; D and trimming were obtained from the DNA. The sample has under 30,000 clones; approximately 89% are singletons. The germline gives CDR1 SNHLY, CDR2 FYNNEI. The CDR3 has 13 residues. V lost 5 bases and J 6 bases, leaving 13 bases between the germline ends. This TCR was recovered from a human donor in a cohort sampled during active COVID-19. V is TRBV2 and J is TRBJ1-2, with D unresolved. The source material was peripheral blood. CDR3 bases: TGTGCCAGCAGTTTGGACGGGATTGATGGCTACACCTTC. It codes for CASSLDGIDGYTF.